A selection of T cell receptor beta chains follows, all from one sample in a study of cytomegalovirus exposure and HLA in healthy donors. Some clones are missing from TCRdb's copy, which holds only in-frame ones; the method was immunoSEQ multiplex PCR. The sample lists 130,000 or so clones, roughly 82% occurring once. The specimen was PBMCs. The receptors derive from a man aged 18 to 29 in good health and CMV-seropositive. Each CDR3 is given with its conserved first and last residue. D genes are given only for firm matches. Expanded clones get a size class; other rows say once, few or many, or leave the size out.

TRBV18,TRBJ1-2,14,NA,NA,CASSPSDSNYGYTF,TGTGCCAGCTCACCGTCCGACAGCAACTATGGCTACACCTTC
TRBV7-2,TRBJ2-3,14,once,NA,CASSLALGTDTQYF,TGTGCCAGCAGCTTAGCGCTAGGTACAGATACGCAGTATTTT
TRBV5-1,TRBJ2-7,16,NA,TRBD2,CASSFNPGTSNHEQYF,TGCGCCAGCAGCTTTAACCCGGGGACTAGTAACCACGAGCAGTACTTC
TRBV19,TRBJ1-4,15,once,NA,CASSNTSGSNEKLFF,TGTGCCAGTAGTAACACGTCGGGTTCTAATGAAAAACTGTTTTTT
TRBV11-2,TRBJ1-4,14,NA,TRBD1,CASSGQGAREKLFF,TGTGCCAGCAGCGGCCAGGGGGCACGGGAAAAACTGTTTTTT
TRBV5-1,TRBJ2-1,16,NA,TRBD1,CASTEGGYSPYNEQFF,TGCGCCAGCACCGAAGGGGGCTACAGTCCGTACAATGAGCAGTTCTTC
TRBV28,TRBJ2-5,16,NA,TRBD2,CASSLWTGGYQETQYF,TGTGCCAGCAGTTTATGGACGGGGGGGTACCAAGAGACCCAGTACTTC
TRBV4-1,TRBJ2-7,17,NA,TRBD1,CASSQNPRTGEPYEQYF,TGCGCCAGCAGCCAAAACCCCCGGACAGGGGAACCCTACGAGCAGTACTTC
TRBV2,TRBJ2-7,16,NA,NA,CASGLERLANSYEQYF,TGTGCCAGCGGCCTCGAACGGCTAGCGAACTCCTACGAGCAGTACTTC
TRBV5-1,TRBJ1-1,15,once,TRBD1,CASSLWTGVNTEAFF,TGCGCCAGCAGCTTATGGACAGGAGTGAACACTGAAGCTTTCTTT
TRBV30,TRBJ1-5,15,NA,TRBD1,CAWSLQGNSNQPQHF,TGTGCCTGGAGCCTACAGGGGAATAGCAATCAGCCCCAGCATTTT
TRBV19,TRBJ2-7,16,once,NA,CASSFYGRGDSYEQYF,TGTGCCAGTAGTTTCTACGGCAGGGGGGATTCCTACGAGCAGTACTTC
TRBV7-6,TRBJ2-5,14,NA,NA,CASSLGASSETQYF,TGTGCCAGCAGCTTAGGGGCTAGCTCTGAGACCCAGTACTTC
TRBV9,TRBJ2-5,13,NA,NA,CASSVSGWETQYF,TGTGCCAGCAGCGTATCGGGGTGGGAGACCCAGTACTTC
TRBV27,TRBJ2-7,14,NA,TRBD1,CASSPRDRGFEQYF,TGTGCCAGCAGCCCCCGGGACAGGGGATTCGAGCAGTACTTC
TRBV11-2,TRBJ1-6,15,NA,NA,CASSATGTGDSPLHF,TGTGCCAGCAGCGCTACCGGGACGGGGGATTCACCCCTCCACTTT
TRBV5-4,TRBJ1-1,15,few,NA,CASSLDREVNTEAFF,TGTGCCAGCAGCTTGGACCGGGAGGTGAACACTGAAGCTTTCTTT
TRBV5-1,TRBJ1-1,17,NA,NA,CASSVGGTSGFNTEAFF,TGCGCCAGCAGCGTCGGGGGGACCTCGGGATTCAACACTGAAGCTTTCTTT
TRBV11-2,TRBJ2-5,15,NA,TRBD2,CASSGRVAHQETQYF,TGTGCCAGCAGCGGGAGGGTCGCTCACCAAGAGACCCAGTACTTC
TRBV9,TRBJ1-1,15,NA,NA,CASSPLGLSDTEAFF,TGTGCCAGCAGCCCCCTAGGCCTATCCGACACTGAAGCTTTCTTT
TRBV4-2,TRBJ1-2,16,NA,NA,CASSPEGGRANYGYTF,TGTGCCAGCAGCCCAGAAGGGGGAAGGGCTAACTATGGCTACACCTTC
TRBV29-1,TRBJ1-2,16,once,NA,CSASPEVLGNSYGYTF,TGCAGCGCCTCCCCGGAGGTATTAGGGAATAGCTATGGCTACACCTTC
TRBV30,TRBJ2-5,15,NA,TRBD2,CAWTQNRLAGESQYF,TGTGCCTGGACCCAAAATAGACTAGCGGGAGAGTCCCAGTACTTC
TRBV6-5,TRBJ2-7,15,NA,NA,CASSYAVGLDYEQYF,TGTGCCAGCAGTTACGCCGTGGGCCTGGACTACGAGCAGTACTTC
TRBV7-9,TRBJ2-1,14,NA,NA,CASSSGQGGNEQFF,TGTGCCAGCAGCTCCGGACAGGGAGGGAATGAGCAGTTCTTC
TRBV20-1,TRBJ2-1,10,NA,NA,CSASDNEQFF,TGCAGTGCTAGCGACAATGAGCAGTTCTTC
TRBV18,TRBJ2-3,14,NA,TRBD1,CASSKDRGYDTQYF,TGTGCCAGCTCAAAGGACAGGGGATACGATACGCAGTATTTT
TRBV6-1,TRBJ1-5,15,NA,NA,CASSSAQGNNQPQHF,TGTGCCAGCAGTTCCGCGCAGGGAAACAATCAGCCCCAGCATTTT
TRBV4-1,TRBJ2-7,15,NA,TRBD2,CASSQGTSGSDEQYF,TGCGCCAGCAGCCAGGGGACTAGCGGGAGCGACGAGCAGTACTTC
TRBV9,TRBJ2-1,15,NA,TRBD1,CASSVGQGFTNEQFF,TGTGCCAGCAGCGTGGGACAGGGGTTCACGAATGAGCAGTTCTTC
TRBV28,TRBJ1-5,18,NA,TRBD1,CASSFFFRQGAGEQPQHF,TGTGCCAGCAGTTTCTTTTTCCGACAGGGGGCGGGAGAGCAGCCCCAGCATTTT
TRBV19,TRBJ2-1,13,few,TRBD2,CASRVAGANEQFF,TGTGCCAGTAGGGTAGCGGGAGCTAATGAGCAGTTCTTC
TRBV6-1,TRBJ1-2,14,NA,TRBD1,CASSFGGGSYGYTF,TGTGCCAGCAGTTTTGGAGGGGGCAGCTATGGCTACACCTTC
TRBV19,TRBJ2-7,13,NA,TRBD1,CASSGNRGHEQYF,TGTGCCAGTAGTGGGAACAGGGGACACGAGCAGTACTTC
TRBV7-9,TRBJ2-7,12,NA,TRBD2,CSSSDGGIEQYF,TGTTCCAGCAGCGACGGGGGGATCGAGCAGTACTTC
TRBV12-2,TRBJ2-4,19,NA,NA,CASRLPGQGAWRAKNIQYF,TGTGCAAGTCGCTTACCGGGACAGGGGGCGTGGAGGGCCAAAAACATTCAGTACTTC
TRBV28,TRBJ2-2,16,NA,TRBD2,CASGQTGLAYTGELFF,TGTGCCAGCGGCCAAACGGGACTAGCGTACACCGGGGAGCTGTTTTTT
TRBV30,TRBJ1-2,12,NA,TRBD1,CAWSQGAGGYTF,TGTGCCTGGAGTCAGGGGGCGGGGGGCTACACCTTC
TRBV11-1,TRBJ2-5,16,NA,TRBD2,CASSARTSGGAETQYF,TGTGCCAGCAGCGCAAGGACTAGCGGGGGAGCAGAGACCCAGTACTTC
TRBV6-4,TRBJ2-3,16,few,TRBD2,CASSDSFASGTDTQYF,TGTGCCAGCAGTGACTCGTTCGCTAGCGGGACAGATACGCAGTATTTT
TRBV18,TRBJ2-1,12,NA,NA,CASSPDTPNQFF,TGTGCCAGCTCACCCGATACTCCGAATCAGTTCTTC
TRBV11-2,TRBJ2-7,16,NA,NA,CASSSEPKRAPYEQYF,TGTGCCAGCAGCTCCGAACCAAAGCGGGCTCCCTACGAGCAGTACTTC
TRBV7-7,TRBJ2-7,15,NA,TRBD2,CASSLVAGGSYEQYF,TGTGCTAGCAGCTTAGTAGCGGGGGGATCCTACGAGCAGTACTTC
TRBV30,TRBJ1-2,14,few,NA,CAWRYTDSNYGYTF,TGTGCCTGGAGGTACACGGACTCAAACTATGGCTACACCTTC
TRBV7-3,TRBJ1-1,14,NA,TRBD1,CASSSGTGDTEAFF,TGTGCCAGCAGCTCGGGGACAGGGGACACTGAAGCTTTCTTT
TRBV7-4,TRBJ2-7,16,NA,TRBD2,CASSESGGRGNYEQYF,TGTGCCAGCAGCGAGTCGGGGGGGCGGGGGAACTACGAGCAGTACTTC